This T cell receptor (beta chain) was found in a study of cytomegalovirus exposure and HLA in healthy donors. About the study: T cells numbering around 180 million yielded 90 million to 140 million unique TCR beta sequences in an earlier analysis.

The study ran its PCR with 60 Vbeta and 13 Jbeta primers. Some clones are missing from TCRdb's copy, which holds only in-frame ones; the method was immunoSEQ multiplex PCR. The specimen's table records some 71,000 clones. The donors were healthy bone marrow donors. Trimming left V 0 bases short and J 10 bases short, with 13 bases between. In germline, CDR1 is LGHNA, CDR2 YNFKEQ. The CDR3 is made up of 15 amino acids. The sequence was collected from a woman aged 30 to 39 in good health and CMV-seronegative. Specimen: PBMCs. V gene TRBV4-2 combines with J gene TRBJ1-6, with a weak D call TRBD1 (6 bases). The CDR3 sequence: CASSQDIGQGSPLHF. CDR3 nucleotide sequence: TGTGCCAGCAGCCAAGATATTGGGCAGGGGTCACCCCTCCACTTT.